Following are 11 T cell receptor beta chains from one sample sequenced in a study of cytomegalovirus exposure and HLA in healthy donors. It was with 60 Vbeta and 13 Jbeta primers that the PCR ran. Using immunoSEQ multiplex PCR, the repertoire was profiled, and TCRdb retains in-frame clones only, with some absent. The sample holds under 250,000 clones, around 73% seen once. Sequencing used PBMCs. The source is a male donor in good health and CMV-seronegative.

This clone was observed a handful of times. The chain links TRBV14 to TRBJ1-3; D unresolved. The germline V and J ends were trimmed by 0 bases and 0 bases, with 9 bases remaining between them. This CDR3 comprises 16 residues. Per the germline V gene, CDR1 is SGHDN and CDR2 is FVKESK. The CDR3 bases are TGTGCCAGCAGCCAAGACCTGGTCGGCTCTGGAAACACCATATATTTT. Its protein product is CASSQDLVGSGNTIYF.

The CDR3 DNA is TGTGCCAGCAGGGATAGGGGGACCAGGCAGCCCCAGCATTTT. This translates into CASRDRGTRQPQHF. The chain combines TRBV27 with TRBJ1-5, with D possibly TRBD1 on 6 matching bases. Germline V gives CDR1 MNHEY, CDR2 SMNVEV (reference sequence). This CDR3 comprises 14 residues. Trimming removed 6 bases at V and 7 bases at J, with 16 bases between.

The V call is TRBV5-8, the J call TRBJ2-1; 10 bases map to TRBD2. The germline V gene encodes CDR1 SGHTS and CDR2 YDEGEE. CDR3 size: 15 residues. V lost 0 bases, J lost 7 bases, and 4 bases stayed unmatched. The CDR3 loop reads CASSLGTSGLNEQFF. The DNA of the CDR3 is TGTGCCAGCAGCTTGGGGACTAGCGGATTGAATGAGCAGTTCTTC.

This rearrangement joins TRBV6-1 to TRBJ2-2; 8 positions match TRBD1. This CDR3 has 17 residues. Germline V CDR1 and CDR2: MNHNS, SASEGT. V lost 0 bases to trimming and J lost 6 bases; unmatched junction nucleotides: 9. CDR3 nucleotides: TGTGCCAGCAGTGAAGCCAGAGAGACAGGGGTATCCGGGGAGCTGTTTTTT. Translated, it gives CASSEARETGVSGELFF.

The chain uses TRBV27 and TRBJ1-5; D gene uncertain. Trimming left V 0 bases short and J 1 base short, with 4 bases between. This CDR3 has 14 residues. Germline CDR1 is MNHEY and CDR2 is SMNVEV (reference sequence). The CDR3 is CASSLSGSNQPQHF. CDR3 in DNA: TGTGCCAGCAGTTTATCCGGGAGCAATCAGCCCCAGCATTTT.

The sample holds a few counts of this clone. The V and J genes are TRBV5-1 and TRBJ1-2, with D perhaps TRBD1 (5 bases). From germline, CDR1 is SGHRS and CDR2 YFSETQ. The V gene lost 0 bases and the J gene lost 6 bases, with 15 bases spanning the gap. CDR3 length equals 15 residues. CDR3 sequence: CASSLAGTGEDGYTF. The CDR3 nucleotides are TGCGCCAGCAGCTTGGCCGGGACGGGAGAGGATGGCTACACCTTC.

As concerns this clone: Other DNA sequences in the same sample also yield this CDR3. The chain links TRBV6-5 to TRBJ2-7, with 9 bases that match TRBD1. The CDR3 runs 15 residues. Germline lookup yields CDR1 MNHEY and CDR2 SVGAGI. V was clipped by 0 bases and J by 4 bases; unmatched bases: 4. The CDR3 loop is CASSYSGQGSYEQYF. The CDR3 region has the DNA TGTGCCAGCAGTTACTCCGGACAGGGGTCTTACGAGCAGTACTTC.

The chain carries TRBV7-3 and TRBJ2-1, with 10 bases identical to TRBD2. Germline V gene data show CDR1 as SGHTA and CDR2 as FQGTGA. The trim removed 5 bases at V and 4 bases at J, leaving 5 bases unmatched. The CDR3 spans 15 residues. The CDR3 protein is CASSQSGREYNEQFF. The CDR3 DNA follows: TGTGCCAGCAGCCAAAGCGGGAGGGAATACAATGAGCAGTTCTTC.

This chain connects TRBV9 to TRBJ2-2, with D maybe TRBD2 (5 bases). The V end lost 5 bases, the J end lost 5 bases, and 10 bases lay between the germline ends. Germline V gives CDR1 SGDLS, CDR2 YYNGEE. This CDR3 contains 13 residues. The CDR3 protein is CASRPGSTGELFF. CDR3 nucleotide sequence: TGTGCCAGCAGACCGGGAAGTACCGGGGAGCTGTTTTTT. Variable domain in full (rest from reference TRBV9 and TRBJ2-2): DSGVTQTPKHLITATGQRVTLRCSPRSGDLSVYWYQQSLDQGLQFLIQYYNGEERAKGNILERFSAQQFPDLHSELNLSSLELGDSALYFCASRPGSTGELFFGEGSRLTVL.

This chain links TRBV7-8 with TRBJ2-5; 10 bases agree with TRBD1. The V gene end was trimmed by 3 bases and the J gene end by 7 bases; junction bases not matched to a gene: 5. The germline gives CDR1 SGHVS, CDR2 FQNEAQ. The CDR3 spans 14 residues. CDR3 nucleotides: TGTGCCAGCAGCTTGACAGGGGGCGCGGGGACCCAGTACTTC. It yields the protein CASSLTGGAGTQYF.

This clone was detected only a few times. The V and J genes are TRBV7-8 and TRBJ2-2; 7 positions agree with TRBD2. The CDR3 is made up of 14 amino acids. Germline V gives CDR1 SGHVS, CDR2 FQNEAQ. The V gene end was trimmed by 3 bases and the J gene end by 5 bases; junction bases not matched to a gene: 3. CDR3 in DNA: TGTGCCAGCAGCTTGCCGGGGGGAACCGGGGAGCTGTTTTTT. Translation: CASSLPGGTGELFF.